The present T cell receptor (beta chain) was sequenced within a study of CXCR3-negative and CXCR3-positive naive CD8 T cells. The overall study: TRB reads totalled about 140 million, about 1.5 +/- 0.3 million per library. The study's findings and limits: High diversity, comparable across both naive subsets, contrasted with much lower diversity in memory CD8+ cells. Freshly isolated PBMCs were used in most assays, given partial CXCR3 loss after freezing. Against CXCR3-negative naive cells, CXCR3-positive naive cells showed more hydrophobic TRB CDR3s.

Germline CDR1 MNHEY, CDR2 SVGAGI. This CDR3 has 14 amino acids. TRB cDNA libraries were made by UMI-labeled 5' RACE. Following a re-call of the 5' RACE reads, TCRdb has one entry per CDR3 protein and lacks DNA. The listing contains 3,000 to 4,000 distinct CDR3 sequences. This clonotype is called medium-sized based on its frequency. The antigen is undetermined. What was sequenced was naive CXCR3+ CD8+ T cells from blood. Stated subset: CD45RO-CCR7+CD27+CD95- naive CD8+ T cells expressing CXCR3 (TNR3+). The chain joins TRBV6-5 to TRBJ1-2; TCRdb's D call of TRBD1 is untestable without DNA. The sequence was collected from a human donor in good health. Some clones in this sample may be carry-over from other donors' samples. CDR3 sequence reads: CASSYSSGAYGYTF.